This TCR beta chain was sequenced during a study of OX40 agonist ivuxolimab in advanced cancers. The repertoire was sequenced with immunoSEQ multiplex PCR; TCRdb's copy has only in-frame clones and lacks some. There are 15,000 to 20,000 clones in the sample; approximately 80% occur only once, and roughly 25% lies in the top ten. CDR1 MNHEY and CDR2 SVGAGI come from the germline V gene. There are 12 residues in the CDR3. Trimming left V 2 bases short and J 15 bases short, with 11 bases between. The receptor comes from an adult with an advanced solid tumor such as melanoma, head and neck, liver or kidney cancer. The chain uses TRBV6-5 and TRBJ1-6; perhaps TRBD1 as D (5 bases). Sequences were derived from CD4+ or CD8+ T cells sorted from blood, sampled in a trial of the OX40 agonist ivuxolimab. The CDR3 reads CASSYRVGDLHF. The CDR3, as DNA: TGTGCCAGCAGTTACCGGGTGGGGGACCTCCACTTT.